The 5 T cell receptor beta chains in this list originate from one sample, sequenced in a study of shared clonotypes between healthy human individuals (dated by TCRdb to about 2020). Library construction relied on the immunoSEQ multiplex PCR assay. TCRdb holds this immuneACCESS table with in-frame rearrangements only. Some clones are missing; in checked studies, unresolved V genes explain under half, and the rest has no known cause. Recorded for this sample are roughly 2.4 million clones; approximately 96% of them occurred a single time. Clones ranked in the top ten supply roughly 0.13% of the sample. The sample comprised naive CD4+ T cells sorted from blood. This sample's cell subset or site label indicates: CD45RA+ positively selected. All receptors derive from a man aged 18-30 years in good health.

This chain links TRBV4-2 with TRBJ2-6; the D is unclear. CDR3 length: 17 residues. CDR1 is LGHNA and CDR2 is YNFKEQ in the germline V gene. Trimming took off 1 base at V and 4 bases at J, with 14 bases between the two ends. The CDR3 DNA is TGTGCCAGCAGCCAAGGGATCGGTACTTCCGGGGCCAACGTCCTGACTTTC. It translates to CASSQGIGTSGANVLTF.

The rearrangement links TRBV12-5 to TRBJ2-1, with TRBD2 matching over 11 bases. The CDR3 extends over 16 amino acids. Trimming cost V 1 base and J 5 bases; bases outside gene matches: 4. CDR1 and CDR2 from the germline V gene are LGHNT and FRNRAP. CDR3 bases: TGTGCTAGTGGTTTGGGCTTAGCGGGAGGGGACAATGAGCAGTTCTTC. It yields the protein CASGLGLAGGDNEQFF.

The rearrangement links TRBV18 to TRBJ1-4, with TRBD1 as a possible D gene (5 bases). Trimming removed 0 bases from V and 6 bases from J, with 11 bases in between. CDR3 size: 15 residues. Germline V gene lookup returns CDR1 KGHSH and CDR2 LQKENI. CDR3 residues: CASSPPARDHEKLFF. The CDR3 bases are TGTGCCAGCTCACCACCGGCAAGGGACCATGAAAAACTGTTTTTT.

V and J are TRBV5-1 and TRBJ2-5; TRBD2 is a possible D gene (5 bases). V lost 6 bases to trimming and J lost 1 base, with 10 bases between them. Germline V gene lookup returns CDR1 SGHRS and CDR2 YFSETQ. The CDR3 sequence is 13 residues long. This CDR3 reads CASNAGVQETQYF. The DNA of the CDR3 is TGCGCCAGCAACGCCGGGGTCCAAGAGACCCAGTACTTC.

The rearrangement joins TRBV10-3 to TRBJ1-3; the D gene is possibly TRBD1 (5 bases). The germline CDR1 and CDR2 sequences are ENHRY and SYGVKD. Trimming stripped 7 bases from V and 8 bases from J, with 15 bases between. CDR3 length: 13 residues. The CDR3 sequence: CAIMAGLVDTIYF. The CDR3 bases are TGTGCCATCATGGCAGGGCTCGTTGACACCATATATTTT.